The clone carrying this T cell receptor (beta chain) occurred many times. As yet, its antigen is unknown. Amplification targeted TCR beta CDR3 regions from RNA transcripts. A set of HTBI primers served as the primers for a first-round RT-PCR of the TCR CDR3. TCRdb called the multiplex PCR reads again in MiXCR, with one record for every CDR3 protein. Altogether roughly 750,000 distinct CDR3 sequences are present, 16% being singletons, with the ten largest covering approximately 8.4%. The study excluded patients with uncontrolled infection, other autoimmune disease, pregnancy or lactation. The data were taken from a study of T cells in Graves' hyperthyroidism and ophthalmopathy. Trimming took off 5 bases at V and 4 bases at J, with 13 bases between the two ends. Per germline, CDR1 KGHDR and CDR2 SFDVKD. The length of the CDR3 is 14 residues. Whole-study results and caveats: Most clonotypes that expanded in the thyroid above 0.001 also showed up in blood.

The chain uses TRBV24-1 and TRBJ1-1, with TRBD1 as a possible D gene (5 bases). The TCR originated in a man between 18 and 29 years old with Graves' hyperthyroidism. The sequencing sample was made of blood. CDR3 DNA sequence: TGTGCCACCAGTGCGGGACGGTTGAGCACTGAAGCTTTCTTT. Residues: CATSAGRLSTEAFF.